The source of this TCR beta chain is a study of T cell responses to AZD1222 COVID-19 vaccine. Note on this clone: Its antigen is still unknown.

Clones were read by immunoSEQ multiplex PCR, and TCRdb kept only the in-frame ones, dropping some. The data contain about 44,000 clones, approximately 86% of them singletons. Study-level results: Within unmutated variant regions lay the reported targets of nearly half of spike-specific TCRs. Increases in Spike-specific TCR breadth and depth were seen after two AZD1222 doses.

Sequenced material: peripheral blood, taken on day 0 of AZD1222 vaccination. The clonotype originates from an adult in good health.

The CDR3 DNA follows: TGTGCCAGCAGCGCCGATCCCGCTAACTATGGCTACACCTTC. Protein sequence: CASSADPANYGYTF. The gene calls are TRBV11-2 and TRBJ1-2; D uncertain. The CDR3 sequence is 14 residues long. Trimming removed 5 bases at V and 0 bases at J, with 10 bases between. Germline loops: CDR1 SGHAT, CDR2 FQNNGV.